These 10 T cell receptor beta chains share one sample of origin, sequenced in a study of cytomegalovirus exposure and HLA in healthy donors. Primers for the PCR totalled 60 Vbeta and 13 Jbeta. Method: immunoSEQ multiplex PCR; TCRdb's copy keeps in-frame clones and lacks some. In the table there are roughly 180,000 clones, approximately 80% of which are singletons. Sequences were obtained from PBMCs. The receptors here all came from a woman in her 30s in good health and CMV-seropositive.

The chain couples TRBV5-6 to TRBJ1-3, with TRBD1 as a possible D gene (5 bases). CDR1 SGHDT and CDR2 YYEEEE come from the germline V gene. The CDR3 consists of 19 residues. Trimming cost V 0 bases and J 4 bases, with 23 bases left between them. The CDR3: CASSLAAGTGQAIGNTIYF. The CDR3 DNA sequence: TGTGCCAGCAGCTTGGCCGCGGGGACCGGCCAGGCTATCGGAAACACCATATATTTT.

The genes are TRBV19 and TRBJ1-3, with 10 nucleotides matching TRBD1. Germline assignment: CDR1 LNHDA and CDR2 SQIVND (reference sequence). This CDR3 region has 16 residues. With 7 bases clipped from V and 0 bases from J, the junction kept 6 bases outside the gene matches. CDR3 sequence (DNA): TGTGCCAGTAACTACGGGACAGGGGTCTCTGGAAACACCATATATTTT. Translated: CASNYGTGVSGNTIYF.

The chain combines TRBV21-1 with TRBJ1-1; the table assigns TRBD1, which was not confirmed against the DNA. TRBV21-1 is a recognized pseudogene. The CDR3 has 18 amino acids. The CDR3 reads CASSKGERQGARNTEAFF. The CDR3 DNA is TGTGCCAGCAGCAAAGGGGAAAGACAGGGGGCCAGGAACACTGAAGCTTTCTTT.

V is TRBV5-4 and J is TRBJ2-3; the D is unclear. With 1 base removed from V and 1 base from J, the gap between germline ends came to 10 bases. CDR3 length: 15 amino acids. Looked up from germline, CDR1 is SGHNT and CDR2 is YYREEE (reference sequence). As DNA, the CDR3 is TGTGCCAGCAGCTTGCAAGGCGGAGGCACAGATACGCAGTATTTT. This gives the protein CASSLQGGGTDTQYF.

V is TRBV5-1 and J is TRBJ2-7; 10 nucleotides agree with TRBD2. The CDR3 has 16 amino acids. Per germline, CDR1 SGHRS and CDR2 YFSETQ. The trim removed 2 bases at V and 5 bases at J, leaving 10 bases unmatched. The CDR3 region is CASSFISGRAVDEQYF. CDR3 DNA sequence: TGCGCCAGCAGCTTTATAAGCGGGAGGGCCGTCGACGAGCAGTACTTC.

The V and J genes are TRBV13 and TRBJ1-4; 12 bases are shared with TRBD1. V gave up 5 bases and J gave up 1 base; unmatched junction bases: 14. Germline V gene data show CDR1 as PRHDT and CDR2 as FYEKMQ (reference sequence). The CDR3 spans 20 residues. The CDR3: CASSVDPGTGGGETNEKLFF. CDR3 in DNA: TGTGCCAGCAGCGTAGACCCCGGGACAGGGGGCGGCGAAACTAATGAAAAACTGTTTTTT. The full variable domain, in which reference TRBV13 and TRBJ1-4 provide the parts outside the CDR3, is AAGVIQSPRHLIKEKRETATLKCYPIPRHDTVYWYQQGPGQDPQFLISFYEKMQSDKGSIPDRFSAQQFSDYHSELNMSSLELGDSALYFCASSVDPGTGGGETNEKLFFGSGTQLSVL.

The chain couples TRBV4-2 to TRBJ2-2, with D hard to call. This CDR3 spans 16 amino acids. Trimming removed 0 bases from V and 8 bases from J, with 16 bases in between. Germline V gene data show CDR1 as LGHNA and CDR2 as YNFKEQ. CDR3 DNA: TGTGCCAGCAGCCAAGATCGCCTAACCACCGGTGGGGAGCTGTTTTTT. Its protein is CASSQDRLTTGGELFF.

The chain joins TRBV28 to TRBJ2-3, with D maybe TRBD2 (6 bases). CDR1 and CDR2 from the germline V gene are MDHEN and SYDVKM. The CDR3 is 11 residues long. The V end was cut by 11 bases, the J end by 5 bases, with 11 bases between. In DNA form, the CDR3 reads TGTGCCGGCGGGGTGGGAGATACGCAGTATTTT. Translated, it gives CAGGVGDTQYF. Complete variable domain (other parts from reference TRBV28 and TRBJ2-3): DVKVTQSSRYLVKRTGEKVFLECVQDMDHENMFWYRQDPGLGLRLIYFSYDVKMKEKGDIPEGYSVSREKKERFSLILESASTNQTSMYLCAGGVGDTQYFGPGTRLTVL.

The rearrangement uses TRBV5-8 and TRBJ1-5; 9 nucleotides align to TRBD1. The CDR3 loop spans 15 amino acids. Trimming cost V 3 bases and J 6 bases; bases outside gene matches: 7. The V gene's germline CDR1 is SGHTS and CDR2 YDEGEE. The CDR3 coding sequence is TGTGCCAGCAGCTCGGACAGGGGCGTTTTTCAGCCCCAGCATTTT. It translates to CASSSDRGVFQPQHF.

This clone has a single count. The V gene is TRBV5-4, the J gene TRBJ1-1, with D possibly being TRBD1 (5 bases). The germline V gene encodes CDR1 SGHNT and CDR2 YYREEE (reference sequence). CDR3 size: 16 residues. V lost 4 bases to trimming and J lost 6 bases, with 22 bases between them. CDR3 loop: CASSPPPQGSKSEAFF. CDR3 sequence (DNA): TGTGCCAGCAGCCCTCCCCCCCAGGGTTCTAAGTCTGAAGCTTTCTTT.